The 11 T cell receptor beta chains in this list originate from one sample, sequenced in a study of shared clonotypes between healthy human individuals (dated by TCRdb to 2019 to 2021). The library was built by means of the immunoSEQ multiplex PCR assay. TCRdb stores this immuneACCESS table with in-frame sequences only. Part of the clones is absent; in the studies checked, under half of the shortfall reflects unresolved V genes, and no reason is known for the rest. Within this sample are about 190,000 clones, with 60% to 75% of them counted one time only. The ten largest clones represent about 10% of the sample. Sequenced sample: memory CD4+ T cells sorted from blood. Read against the paper, the sample's cell subset or site label means: CD45RA-negative fraction. Every receptor here comes from a man aged 25 to 40 in good health.

The chain carries TRBV19 and TRBJ2-2; D unresolved. Germline CDR1 is LNHDA and CDR2 is SQIVND (reference sequence). V was cut by 5 bases and J by 3 bases, with 10 bases left in between. The CDR3 has 14 residues. The chain's CDR3 is CASSGLRYTGELFF. The CDR3 region has the DNA TGTGCCAGTAGTGGATTACGGTACACCGGGGAGCTGTTTTTT.

This clone was recorded once. V gene TRBV29-1 combines with J gene TRBJ2-7, with 14 bases lining up with TRBD2. The germline V gene encodes CDR1 SQVTM and CDR2 ANQGSEA. The length of the CDR3 is 13 residues. J gave up 6 bases and V 7 bases, and 5 bases lay outside the gene matches. CDR3 protein: CSARLAGGTEQYF. The CDR3 DNA reads TGCAGCGCGAGACTAGCGGGAGGGACCGAGCAGTACTTC.

This clone was seen only a few times. The rearrangement joins TRBV5-8 to TRBJ1-4; 8 nucleotides align to TRBD1. J was trimmed by 7 bases and V by 10 bases; bases with no gene match: 21. Germline V CDR1 and CDR2: SGHTS, YDEGEE. The CDR3 has 17 residues. CDR3 sequence reads: CAARPGTGEVGLEKLFF. The CDR3 bases are TGTGCCGCCCGTCCCGGGACAGGAGAAGTGGGGCTTGAAAAACTGTTTTTT.

The V call is TRBV5-4, the J call TRBJ2-1, with D hard to call. Germline values: CDR1 SGHNT, CDR2 YYREEE (reference sequence). V was trimmed by 4 bases and J by 0 bases, leaving 11 bases between them. The CDR3 sequence is 15 residues long. CDR3 nucleotide sequence: TGTGCCAGCAGCCAGGACCTGGCCTCCTACAATGAGCAGTTCTTC. Its protein is CASSQDLASYNEQFF.

This clone appeared many times. The chain uses TRBV14 and TRBJ2-7, with D perhaps TRBD1 (6 bases). The germline CDR1 and CDR2 sequences are SGHDN and FVKESK. The CDR3 sequence is 14 residues long. Trimming pared 1 base from V and 6 bases from J, leaving 13 bases between. The CDR3 DNA sequence: TGTGCCAGCAGCCAAGGGACAGTTAGTTCCGAGCAGTACTTC. This encodes CASSQGTVSSEQYF.

A few counts support this clone. The chain links TRBV7-8 to TRBJ1-4; D is undetermined. Between the trimmed V and J ends, which lost 7 bases and 4 bases, there was a span of 16 bases. The CDR3 extends over 15 amino acids. Germline V CDR1 and CDR2: SGHVS, FQNEAQ. In nucleotides, the CDR3 is TGTGCCAGCACCCTAGAGGGTTTCGATAATGAAAAACTGTTTTTT. This sequence encodes CASTLEGFDNEKLFF.

The chain couples TRBV7-2 to TRBJ1-1; a weak D match, TRBD1 (6 bases). CDR1 and CDR2 from the germline V gene are SGHTA and FQGNSA. The CDR3 has 13 residues. Trimming cost V 4 bases and J 5 bases, with 11 bases left between them. The CDR3 coding sequence is TGTGCCAGCAGCTGGACCAGGGGAACTGAAGCTTTCTTT. It yields the protein CASSWTRGTEAFF.

This clone came up a few times. The chain carries TRBV7-2 and TRBJ2-7; D possibly uses TRBD1 or TRBD2 (6 bases each). Germline CDR1 reads SGHTA; CDR2 reads FQGNSA. The CDR3 contains 13 residues. V was clipped by 6 bases and J by 3 bases, with 12 bases between them. The CDR3 reads CASSLGGFYEQYF. The CDR3 nucleotides are TGTGCCAGCAGTCTAGGGGGGTTCTACGAGCAGTACTTC.

V and J are TRBV2 and TRBJ1-5, with D perhaps matching TRBD1 (5 bases). Germline-derived CDR1 and CDR2 are SNHLY and FYNNEI. This CDR3 has 13 residues. Trimming removed 4 bases at V and 5 bases at J, with 9 bases between. The CDR3 loop is CASSGDRDQPQHF. The CDR3 region has the DNA TGTGCCAGCAGTGGTGACAGAGATCAGCCCCAGCATTTT.

The J gene is TRBJ2-3, the V gene TRBV5-1; a possible D gene is TRBD1 (5 bases). The CDR3 length is 15 residues. V lost 0 bases and J 2 bases, leaving 10 bases between the germline ends. Germline V lookup: CDR1 SGHRS, CDR2 YFSETQ. The CDR3 here is CASSLEGRVTDTQYF. The CDR3 bases are TGCGCCAGCAGCTTGGAAGGCAGGGTCACAGATACGCAGTATTTT.

This clone was recorded a few times. V gene TRBV11-2 combines with J gene TRBJ2-4, with D maybe TRBD1 (5 bases). The CDR3 has 15 residues. The germline V gene has CDR1 SGHAT and CDR2 FQNNGV. Trimming removed 6 bases at V and 3 bases at J, with 15 bases between. The CDR3 loop is CASRPGPRDKNIQYF. The DNA for the CDR3 is TGTGCCAGCAGACCTGGGCCCAGGGACAAAAACATTCAGTACTTC.